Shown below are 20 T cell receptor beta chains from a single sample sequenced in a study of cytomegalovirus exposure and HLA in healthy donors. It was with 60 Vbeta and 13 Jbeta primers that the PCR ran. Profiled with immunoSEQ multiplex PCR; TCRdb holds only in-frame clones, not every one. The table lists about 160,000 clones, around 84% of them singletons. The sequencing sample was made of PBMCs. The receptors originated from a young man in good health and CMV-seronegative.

The chain's CDR3 is CASSVPFSSYNEQFF. In nucleotides, the CDR3 is TGTGCCAGCAGTGTCCCATTTAGCTCCTACAATGAGCAGTTCTTC. The chain joins TRBV2 to TRBJ2-1, with D unclear. Germline V lookup: CDR1 SNHLY, CDR2 FYNNEI. V was pared by 4 bases and J by 0 bases, with 10 bases between. This CDR3 contains 15 residues.

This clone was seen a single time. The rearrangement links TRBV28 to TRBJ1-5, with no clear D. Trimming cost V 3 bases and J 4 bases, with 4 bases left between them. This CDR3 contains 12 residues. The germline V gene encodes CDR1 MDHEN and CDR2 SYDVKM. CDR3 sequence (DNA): TGTGCCAGCAGTTTGCGGAATCAGCCCCAGCATTTT. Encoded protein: CASSLRNQPQHF.

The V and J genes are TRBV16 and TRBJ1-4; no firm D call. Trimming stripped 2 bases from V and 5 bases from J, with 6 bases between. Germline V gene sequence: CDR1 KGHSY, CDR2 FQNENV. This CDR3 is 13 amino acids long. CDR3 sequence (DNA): TGTGCCAGCAGCCAAAGGAGAAATGAAAAACTGTTTTTT. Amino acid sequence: CASSQRRNEKLFF.

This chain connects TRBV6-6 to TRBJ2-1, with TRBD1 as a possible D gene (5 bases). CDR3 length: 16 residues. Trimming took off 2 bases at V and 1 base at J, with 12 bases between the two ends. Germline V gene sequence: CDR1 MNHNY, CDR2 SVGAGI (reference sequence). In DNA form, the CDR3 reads TGTGCCAGCAGTTACCAAGGGGTGTGGTCCTACAATGAGCAGTTCTTC. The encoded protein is CASSYQGVWSYNEQFF.

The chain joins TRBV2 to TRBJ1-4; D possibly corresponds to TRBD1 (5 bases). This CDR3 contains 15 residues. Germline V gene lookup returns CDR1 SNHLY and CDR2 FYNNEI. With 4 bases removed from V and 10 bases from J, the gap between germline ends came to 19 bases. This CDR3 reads CASSGTGVHSGKLFF. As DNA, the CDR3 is TGTGCCAGCAGTGGTACAGGAGTGCATAGCGGAAAACTGTTTTTT.

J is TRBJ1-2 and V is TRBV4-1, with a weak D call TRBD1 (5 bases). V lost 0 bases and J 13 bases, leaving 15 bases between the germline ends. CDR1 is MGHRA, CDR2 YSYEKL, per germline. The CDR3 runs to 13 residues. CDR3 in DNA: TGCGCCAGCAGCCAAGATTTGTCGCGGGGCGTCACCTTC. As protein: CASSQDLSRGVTF.

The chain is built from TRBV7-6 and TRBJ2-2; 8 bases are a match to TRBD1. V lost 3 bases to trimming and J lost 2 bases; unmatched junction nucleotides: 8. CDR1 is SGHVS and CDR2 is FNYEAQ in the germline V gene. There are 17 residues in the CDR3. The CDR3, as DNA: TGTGCCAGCAGCTTCCACACGGGACAGGCCAACACCGGGGAGCTGTTTTTT. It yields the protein CASSFHTGQANTGELFF.

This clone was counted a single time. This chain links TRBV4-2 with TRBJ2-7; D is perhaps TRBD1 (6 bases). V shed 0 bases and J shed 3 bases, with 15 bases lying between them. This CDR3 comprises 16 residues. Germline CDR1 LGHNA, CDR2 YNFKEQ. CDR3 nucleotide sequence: TGTGCCAGCAGCCAAGATCGCAGGGGATACAACTACGAGCAGTACTTC. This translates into CASSQDRRGYNYEQYF.

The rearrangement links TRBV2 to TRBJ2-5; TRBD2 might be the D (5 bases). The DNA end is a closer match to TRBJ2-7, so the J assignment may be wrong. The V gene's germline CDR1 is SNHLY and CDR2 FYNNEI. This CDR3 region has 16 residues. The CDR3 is CASKVLRLLDSGEQYF. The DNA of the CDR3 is TGTGCCAGCAAGGTCCTGAGGTTACTGGACTCTGGCGAGCAGTACTTC.

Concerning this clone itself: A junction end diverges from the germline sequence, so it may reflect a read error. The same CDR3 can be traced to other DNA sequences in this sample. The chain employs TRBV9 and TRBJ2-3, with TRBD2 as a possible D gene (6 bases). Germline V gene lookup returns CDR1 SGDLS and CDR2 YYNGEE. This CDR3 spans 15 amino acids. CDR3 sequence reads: CASSRSAEGTDTQYF. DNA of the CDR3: TGCGCCAGCAGCCGTAGCGCGGAGGGGACAGATACGCAGTATTTT.

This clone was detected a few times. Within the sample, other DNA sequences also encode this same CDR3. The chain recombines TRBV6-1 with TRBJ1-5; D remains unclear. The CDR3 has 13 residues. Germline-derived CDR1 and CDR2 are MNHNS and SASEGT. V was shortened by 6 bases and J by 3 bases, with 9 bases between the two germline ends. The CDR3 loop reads CASRQVNNQPQHF. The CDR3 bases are TGTGCCAGCAGGCAGGTGAACAATCAGCCCCAGCATTTT.

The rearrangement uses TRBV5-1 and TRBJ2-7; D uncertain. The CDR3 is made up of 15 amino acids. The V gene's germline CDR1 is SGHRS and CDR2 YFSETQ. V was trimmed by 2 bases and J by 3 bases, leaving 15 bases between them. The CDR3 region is CASSLVAENDYEQYF. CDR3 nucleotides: TGCGCCAGCAGCTTAGTGGCGGAAAACGACTACGAGCAGTACTTC. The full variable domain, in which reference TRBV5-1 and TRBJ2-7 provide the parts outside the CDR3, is KAGVTQTPRYLIKTRGQQVTLSCSPISGHRSVSWYQQTPGQGLQFLFEYFSETQRNKGNFPGRFSGRQFSNSRSEMNVSTLELGDSALYLCASSLVAENDYEQYFGPGTRLTVT.

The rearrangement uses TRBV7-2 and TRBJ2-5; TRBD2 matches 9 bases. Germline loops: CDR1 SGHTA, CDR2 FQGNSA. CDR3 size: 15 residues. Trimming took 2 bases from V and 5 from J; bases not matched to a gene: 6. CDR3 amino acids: CASSLLRGGGETQYF. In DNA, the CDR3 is TGTGCCAGCAGCTTATTGCGGGGGGGCGGGGAGACCCAGTACTTC.

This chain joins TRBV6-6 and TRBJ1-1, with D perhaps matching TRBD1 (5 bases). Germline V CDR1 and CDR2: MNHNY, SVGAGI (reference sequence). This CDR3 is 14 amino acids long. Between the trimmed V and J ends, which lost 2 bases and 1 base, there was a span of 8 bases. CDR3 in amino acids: CASSYQGENTEAFF. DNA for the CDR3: TGTGCCAGCAGTTACCAGGGTGAGAACACTGAAGCTTTCTTT.

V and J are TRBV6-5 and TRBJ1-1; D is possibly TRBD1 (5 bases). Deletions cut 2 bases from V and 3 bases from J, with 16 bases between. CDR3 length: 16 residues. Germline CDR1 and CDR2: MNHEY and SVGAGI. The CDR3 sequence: CASSYGVRELYTEAFF. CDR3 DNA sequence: TGTGCCAGCAGTTACGGTGTCAGGGAACTCTACACTGAAGCTTTCTTT.

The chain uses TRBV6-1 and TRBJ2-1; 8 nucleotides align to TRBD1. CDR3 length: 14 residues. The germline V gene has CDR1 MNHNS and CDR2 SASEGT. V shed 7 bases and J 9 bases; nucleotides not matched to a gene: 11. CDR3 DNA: TGTGCCAGCACCCGGGGGCAGGGGGCCGCTGAGCAGTTCTTC. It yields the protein CASTRGQGAAEQFF.

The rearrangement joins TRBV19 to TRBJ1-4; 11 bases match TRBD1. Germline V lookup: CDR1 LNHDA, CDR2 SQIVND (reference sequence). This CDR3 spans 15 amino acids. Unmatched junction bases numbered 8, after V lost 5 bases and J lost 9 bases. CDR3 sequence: CASSPTGQGAKKLFF. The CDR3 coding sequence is TGTGCCAGTAGTCCTACCGGACAGGGGGCGAAAAAACTGTTTTTT.

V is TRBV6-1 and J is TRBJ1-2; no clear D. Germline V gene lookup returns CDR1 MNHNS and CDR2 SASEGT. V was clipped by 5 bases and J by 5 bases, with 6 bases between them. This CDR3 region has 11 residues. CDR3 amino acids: CASSLEYGYTF. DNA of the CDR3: TGTGCCAGCAGTTTAGAGTATGGCTACACCTTC.

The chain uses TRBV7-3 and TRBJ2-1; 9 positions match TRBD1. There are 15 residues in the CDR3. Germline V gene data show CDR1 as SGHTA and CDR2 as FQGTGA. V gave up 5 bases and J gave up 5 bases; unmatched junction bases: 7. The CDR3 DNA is TGTGCCAGCAGCCCTGGGACAGGGACCAACAATGAGCAGTTCTTC. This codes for CASSPGTGTNNEQFF.

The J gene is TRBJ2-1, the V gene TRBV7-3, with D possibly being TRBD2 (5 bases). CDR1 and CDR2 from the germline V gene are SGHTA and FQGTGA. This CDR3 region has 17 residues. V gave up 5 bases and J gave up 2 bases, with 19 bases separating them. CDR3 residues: CASSPNRGGLTYNEQFF. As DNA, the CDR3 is TGTGCCAGCAGCCCAAACCGTGGCGGGCTTACCTACAATGAGCAGTTCTTC.